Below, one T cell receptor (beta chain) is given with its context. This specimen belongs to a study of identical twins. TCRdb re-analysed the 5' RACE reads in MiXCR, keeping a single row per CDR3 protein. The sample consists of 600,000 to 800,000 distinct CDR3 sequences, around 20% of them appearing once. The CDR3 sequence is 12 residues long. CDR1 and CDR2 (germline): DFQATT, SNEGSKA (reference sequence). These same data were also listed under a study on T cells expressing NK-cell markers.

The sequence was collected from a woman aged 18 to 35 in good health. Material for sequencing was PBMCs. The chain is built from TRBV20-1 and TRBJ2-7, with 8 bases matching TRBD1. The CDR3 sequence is CSSGQGADEQYF. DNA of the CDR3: TGCAGCTCTGGCCAGGGGGCGGACGAGCAGTACTTC.